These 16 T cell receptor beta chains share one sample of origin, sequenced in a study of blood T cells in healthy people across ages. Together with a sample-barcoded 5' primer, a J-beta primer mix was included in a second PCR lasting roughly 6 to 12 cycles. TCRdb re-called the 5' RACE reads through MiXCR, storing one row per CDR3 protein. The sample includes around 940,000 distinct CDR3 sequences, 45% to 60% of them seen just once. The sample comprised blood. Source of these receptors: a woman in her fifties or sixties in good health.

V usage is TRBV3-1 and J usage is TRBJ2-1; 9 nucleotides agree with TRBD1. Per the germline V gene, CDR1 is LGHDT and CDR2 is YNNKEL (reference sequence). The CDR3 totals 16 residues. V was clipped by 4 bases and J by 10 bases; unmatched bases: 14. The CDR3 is CASSLAPGQGMREQFF. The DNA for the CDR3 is TGTGCCAGCAGCCTTGCGCCAGGACAGGGGATGCGAGAGCAGTTCTTC.

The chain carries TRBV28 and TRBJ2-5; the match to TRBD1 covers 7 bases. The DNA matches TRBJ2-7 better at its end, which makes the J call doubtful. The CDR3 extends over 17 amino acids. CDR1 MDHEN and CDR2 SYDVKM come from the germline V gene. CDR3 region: CASSFSPGQGEFNEQYF. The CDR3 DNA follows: TGTGCCAGCAGTTTTTCCCCCGGGCAGGGGGAGTTCAACGAGCAGTACTTC.

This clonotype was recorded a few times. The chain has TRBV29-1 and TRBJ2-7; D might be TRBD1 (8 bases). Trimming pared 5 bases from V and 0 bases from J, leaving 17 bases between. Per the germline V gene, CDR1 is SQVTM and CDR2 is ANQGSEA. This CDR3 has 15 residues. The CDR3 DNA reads TGCAGCGTTTGCGGGGGACAGGCTTTCTCCTACGAGCAGTACTTC. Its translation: CSVCGGQAFSYEQYF.

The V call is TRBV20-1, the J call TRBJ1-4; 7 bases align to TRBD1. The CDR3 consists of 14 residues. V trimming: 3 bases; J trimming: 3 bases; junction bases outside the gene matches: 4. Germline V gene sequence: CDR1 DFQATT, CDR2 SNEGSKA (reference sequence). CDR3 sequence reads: CSARPQGANEKLFF. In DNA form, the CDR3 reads TGCAGTGCTAGGCCTCAGGGGGCTAATGAAAAACTGTTTTTT.

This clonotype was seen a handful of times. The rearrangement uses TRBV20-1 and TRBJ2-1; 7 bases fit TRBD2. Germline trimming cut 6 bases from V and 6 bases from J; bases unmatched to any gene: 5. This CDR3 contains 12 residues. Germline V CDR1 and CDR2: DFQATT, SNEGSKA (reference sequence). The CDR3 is CSARGGSNEQFF. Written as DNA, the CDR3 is TGCAGTGCGAGGGGCGGGAGCAATGAGCAGTTCTTC.

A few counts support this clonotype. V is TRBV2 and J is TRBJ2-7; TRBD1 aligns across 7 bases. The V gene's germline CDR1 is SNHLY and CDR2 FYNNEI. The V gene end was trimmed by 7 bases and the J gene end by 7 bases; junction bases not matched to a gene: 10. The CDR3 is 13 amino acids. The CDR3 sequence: CASIADRHREQYF. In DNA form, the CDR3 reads TGTGCCAGCATTGCGGACAGGCATCGGGAGCAGTACTTC.

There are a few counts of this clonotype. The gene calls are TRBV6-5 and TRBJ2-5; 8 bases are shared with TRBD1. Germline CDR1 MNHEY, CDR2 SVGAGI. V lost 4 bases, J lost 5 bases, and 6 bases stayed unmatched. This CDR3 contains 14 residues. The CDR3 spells CASSFRGRRETQYF. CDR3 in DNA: TGTGCCAGCAGTTTCAGGGGGCGCAGGGAGACCCAGTACTTC.

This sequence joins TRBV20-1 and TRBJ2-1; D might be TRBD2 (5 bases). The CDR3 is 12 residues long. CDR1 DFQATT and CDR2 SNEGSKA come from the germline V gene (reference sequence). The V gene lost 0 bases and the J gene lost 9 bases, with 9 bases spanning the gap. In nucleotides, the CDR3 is TGCAGTGCTAGAGAGGTTAGCGTTGAGCAGTTCTTC. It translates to CSAREVSVEQFF.

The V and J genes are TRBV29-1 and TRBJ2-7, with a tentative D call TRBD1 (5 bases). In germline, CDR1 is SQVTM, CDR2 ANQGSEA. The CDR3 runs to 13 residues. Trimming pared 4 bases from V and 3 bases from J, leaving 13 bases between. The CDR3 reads CSVGVGAGYEQYF. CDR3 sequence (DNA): TGCAGCGTTGGGGTAGGGGCCGGCTACGAGCAGTACTTC.

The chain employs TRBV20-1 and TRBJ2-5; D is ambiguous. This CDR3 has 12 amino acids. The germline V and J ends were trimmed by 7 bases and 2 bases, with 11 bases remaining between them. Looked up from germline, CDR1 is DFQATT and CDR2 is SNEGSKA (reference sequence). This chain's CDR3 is CSVSTLQETQYF. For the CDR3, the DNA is TGCAGTGTTAGCACATTGCAAGAGACCCAGTACTTC.

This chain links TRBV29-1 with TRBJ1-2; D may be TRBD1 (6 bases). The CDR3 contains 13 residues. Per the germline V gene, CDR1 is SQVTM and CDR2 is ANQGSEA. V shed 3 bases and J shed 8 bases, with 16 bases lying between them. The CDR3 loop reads CSVDLEQGSGYTF. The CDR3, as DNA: TGCAGCGTTGACCTCGAGCAGGGGAGCGGCTACACCTTC.

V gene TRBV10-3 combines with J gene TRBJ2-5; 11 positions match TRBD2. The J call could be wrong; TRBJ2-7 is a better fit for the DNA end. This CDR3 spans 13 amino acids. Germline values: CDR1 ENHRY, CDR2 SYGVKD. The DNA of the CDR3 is TGTGCCATCGGGACTAGCGGAGGCTACGAGCAGTACTTC. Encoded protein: CAIGTSGGYEQYF.

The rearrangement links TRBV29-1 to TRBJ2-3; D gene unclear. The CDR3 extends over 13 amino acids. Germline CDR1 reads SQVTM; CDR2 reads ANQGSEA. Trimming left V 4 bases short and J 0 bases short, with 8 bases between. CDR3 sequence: CSVARSSTDTQYF. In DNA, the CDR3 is TGCAGCGTTGCTCGGTCGAGCACAGATACGCAGTATTTT.

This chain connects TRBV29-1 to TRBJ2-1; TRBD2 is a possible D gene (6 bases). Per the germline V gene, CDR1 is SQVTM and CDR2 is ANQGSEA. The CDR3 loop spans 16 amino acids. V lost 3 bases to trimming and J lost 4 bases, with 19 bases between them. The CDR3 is CSVEGGPRGIYNEQFF. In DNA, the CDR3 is TGCAGCGTTGAGGGGGGTCCAAGGGGTATATACAATGAGCAGTTCTTC.

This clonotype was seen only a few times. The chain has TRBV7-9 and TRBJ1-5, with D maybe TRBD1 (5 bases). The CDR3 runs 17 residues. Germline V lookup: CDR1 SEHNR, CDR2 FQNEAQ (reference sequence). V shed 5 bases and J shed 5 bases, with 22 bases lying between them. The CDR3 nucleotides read TGTGCCAGCAGCCACGGGGGTGCAAGGGGCCGGGATCAGCCCCAGCATTTT. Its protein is CASSHGGARGRDQPQHF.

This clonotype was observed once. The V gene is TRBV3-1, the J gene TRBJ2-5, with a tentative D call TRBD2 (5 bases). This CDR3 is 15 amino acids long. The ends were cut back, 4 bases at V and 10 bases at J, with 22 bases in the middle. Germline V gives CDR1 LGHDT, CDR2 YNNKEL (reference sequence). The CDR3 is CASSPPSGGPKGQYF. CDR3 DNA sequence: TGTGCCAGCAGCCCCCCAAGCGGCGGACCAAAGGGCCAGTACTTC.